The rows below give T cell receptor beta chains drawn from one sample of a study of blood T cell repertoires in COVID-19. The method was immunoSEQ multiplex PCR; TCRdb's version includes in-frame clones alone and lacks a portion of them. The sample has 150,000 to 200,000 clones; approximately 90% are singletons. The sample comprised peripheral blood. These receptors came from a man aged 65 to 79 with active or convalescent COVID-19. The CDR3 runs from the conserved cysteine through the conserved F or W. D genes are given only for firm matches.

v_call,j_call,d_call,cdr3_aa
TRBV2,TRBJ2-5,TRBD1,CASSRDRGETQYF
TRBV19,TRBJ2-1,TRBD2,CASSMLASGGSYNEQFF
TRBV3-1/TRBV3-2,TRBJ1-4,TRBD1,CASSQKLGQGNEKLFF
TRBV27,TRBJ2-5,NA,CASSFVASQETQYF
TRBV7-2,TRBJ2-2,NA,CASSLYRRARTGELFF
TRBV2,TRBJ2-1,NA,CASSTVNEQFF
TRBV15,TRBJ2-1,NA,CATSRDRRGAYNEQFF
TRBV7-2,TRBJ2-1,NA,CASSFRGSYNEQFF
TRBV6-5,TRBJ2-5,NA,CARFRGYRKETQYF
TRBV9,TRBJ1-3,NA,CASSGDGGWSGNTIYF
TRBV10-1,TRBJ1-2,NA,CASSESLDYGYTF
TRBV9,TRBJ2-7,TRBD2,CASSALAGGPFEQYF
TRBV5-1,TRBJ1-1,TRBD1,CASSFQGQGLNHEAFF
TRBV4-1,TRBJ1-4,NA,CASSPEGGSGEKLFF
TRBV7-2,TRBJ2-3,TRBD2,CASSFVGRASDTQYF
TRBV7-2,TRBJ1-1,TRBD1,CASSLRQGGEAFF
TRBV19,TRBJ2-3,TRBD1,CASSISLGDRSTDTQYF
TRBV15,TRBJ2-7,TRBD1,CATSRDRGYEQYF
TRBV5-6,TRBJ2-3,TRBD1,CASSPLGTATDTQYF
TRBV6-5,TRBJ2-1,TRBD2,CASTSLAGGLGEQFF
TRBV5-8,TRBJ1-3,NA,CASSLGSTASGNTIYF
TRBV7-9,TRBJ1-1,NA,CASSWNRDGTEAFF
TRBV14,TRBJ2-1,TRBD2,CASSWTSGRAFHYEQFF
TRBV5-1,TRBJ2-7,TRBD1,CASSLIFPGESYRGSGYEQYF
TRBV18,TRBJ2-5,TRBD1,CASSVTGGGETQYF
TRBV15,TRBJ2-7,TRBD1,CATSRPTGTGGYEQYF
TRBV5-4,TRBJ1-2,TRBD1,CASSLPQGASVGYTF
TRBV10-1,TRBJ2-1,TRBD2,CASSDGAGGINEQFF
TRBV14,TRBJ1-1,NA,CASSQVVEGIGDTEAFF
TRBV19,TRBJ1-2,NA,CASSNNRATIRGYTF
TRBV3-1/TRBV3-2,TRBJ2-7,TRBD2,CASSRSSGTGEQYF
TRBV27,TRBJ2-3,NA,CASSLWGETDTQYF
TRBV29-1,TRBJ1-2,TRBD1,CSVSTGLDYGYTF
TRBV4-1,TRBJ2-5,NA,CASSQEGSGRRQETQYF
TRBV28,TRBJ1-1,NA,CASSLPKGVWRTEAFF
TRBV5-1,TRBJ2-7,TRBD1,CASSLALGGHTTSYEQYF
TRBV6-5,TRBJ2-3,NA,CASSSPGTPMYF
TRBV2,TRBJ1-4,NA,CAGNRDNEKLFF
TRBV11-3,TRBJ2-4,NA,CASSLGGGEPRENIQYF
TRBV28,TRBJ2-7,TRBD1,CASGTGPLYEQYF
TRBV9,TRBJ2-2,TRBD2,CASSPALAGAYEELFF
TRBV11-2,TRBJ2-7,NA,CASSVQGYEQYF
TRBV10-3,TRBJ2-7,NA,CAISDAMTGASYEQYF
TRBV5-5,TRBJ1-4,NA,CASSLAAGYNEKLFF
TRBV9,TRBJ2-2,TRBD2,CASSAGLATNTGELFF
TRBV7-2,TRBJ1-2,NA,CASSPLQDWGYTF
TRBV29-1,TRBJ1-6,TRBD1,CSDWDRDYNSPLHF
TRBV24-1,TRBJ2-5,TRBD1,CATSDSTGLWGTQYF
TRBV7-8,TRBJ2-7,NA,CASSLSGRAYEQYF
TRBV28,TRBJ1-4,NA,CASSAPNEKLFF
TRBV19,TRBJ2-2,TRBD2,CASTRSTSRYTGELFF
TRBV7-9,TRBJ2-1,NA,CASSPPPSTGYSYNEQFF
TRBV19,TRBJ2-3,NA,CASSIVGSSTDTQYF
TRBV4-3,TRBJ2-7,TRBD1,CASSRGQAGGEQYF
TRBV4-3,TRBJ1-1,NA,CASSQDLGGPNTEAFF
TRBV5-7,TRBJ2-7,NA,CASSPGCGHSYEQYF
TRBV5-6,TRBJ1-2,TRBD1,CASSPGQTSNYGYTF
TRBV10-3,TRBJ2-4,NA,CAISEGDRAKNIQYF
TRBV27,TRBJ2-1,TRBD2,CASSLNGRVHNEQFF